These 24 T cell receptor beta chains originate from one sample sequenced in a study of blood T cell repertoires in COVID-19. TCRdb's table, derived via immunoSEQ multiplex PCR, lists solely in-frame clones and lacks some. The data show under 350,000 clones, roughly 83% seen once. What was sequenced was peripheral blood. The receptors stem from a man aged 55 to 70 who had recovered from COVID-19.

This clone was observed once. This sequence joins TRBV11-2 and TRBJ2-7; weak D call: TRBD1 (6 bases). The CDR3 totals 13 residues. The V gene lost 3 bases and the J gene lost 2 bases, with 8 bases spanning the gap. In germline, CDR1 is SGHAT, CDR2 FQNNGV. The chain's CDR3 is CASSFEGAYEQYF. The DNA of the CDR3 is TGTGCCAGCAGCTTCGAGGGGGCCTACGAGCAGTACTTC.

The chain carries TRBV30 and TRBJ2-3; D is uncertain. The CDR3 runs 13 residues. Trimming left V 2 bases short and J 2 bases short, with 8 bases between. Germline V gene lookup returns CDR1 GTSNPN and CDR2 SVGIG (reference sequence). The CDR3 reads CAWSFTLTDTQYF. Written as DNA, the CDR3 is TGTGCCTGGAGTTTCACTCTCACAGATACGCAGTATTTT. Combining the CDR3 with reference TRBV30 and TRBJ2-3 gives the whole variable domain SQTIHQWPATLVQPVGSPLSLECTVEGTSNPNLYWYRQAAGRGLQLLFYSVGIGQISSEVPQNLSASRPQDRQFILSSKKLLLSDSGFYLCAWSFTLTDTQYFGPGTRLTVL.

The chain links TRBV30 to TRBJ1-2; no reliable D call. Germline V CDR1 and CDR2: GTSNPN, SVGIG (reference sequence). V shed 2 bases and J shed 6 bases, with 13 bases lying between them. CDR3 size: 13 residues. The CDR3 loop is CAWSLTVDDGYTF. CDR3 nucleotide sequence: TGTGCCTGGAGTCTTACAGTTGATGATGGCTACACCTTC.

The rearrangement joins TRBV7-2 to TRBJ2-1; tentatively, D is TRBD2 (5 bases). CDR3 length: 17 amino acids. From germline, CDR1 is SGHTA and CDR2 FQGNSA. V lost 2 bases and J 0 bases, leaving 14 bases between the germline ends. CDR3 in amino acids: CASSLFKRSSSYNEQFF. The CDR3 DNA reads TGTGCCAGCAGCTTATTTAAGCGGTCCAGCTCCTACAATGAGCAGTTCTTC.

This sequence joins TRBV5-1 and TRBJ2-1, with D perhaps TRBD2 (5 bases). Trimming shortened V by 4 bases and J by 7 bases, and 21 bases separated the two germline ends. This CDR3 spans 16 amino acids. From germline, CDR1 is SGHRS and CDR2 YFSETQ. The CDR3 DNA follows: TGCGCCAGCAGCGCACAACGGAGGACCGAAGGGAATGAGCAGTTCTTC. It translates to CASSAQRRTEGNEQFF. The whole variable domain, remainder taken from reference TRBV5-1 and TRBJ2-1, is KAGVTQTPRYLIKTRGQQVTLSCSPISGHRSVSWYQQTPGQGLQFLFEYFSETQRNKGNFPGRFSGRQFSNSRSEMNVSTLELGDSALYLCASSAQRRTEGNEQFFGPGTRLTVL.

The CDR3 protein is CASSSNRDEQFF. CDR3 nucleotide sequence: TGTGCCAGCAGCAGTAACAGGGATGAGCAGTTCTTC. The genes are TRBV7-8 and TRBJ2-1; TRBD1 is a possible D gene (6 bases). Germline V gives CDR1 SGHVS, CDR2 FQNEAQ. Deletions cut 5 bases from V and 8 bases from J, with 10 bases between. CDR3 size: 12 residues.

This clone was observed a handful of times. This rearrangement joins TRBV30 to TRBJ1-5; 7 nucleotides agree with TRBD1. The V segment lost 3 bases and the J segment 5 bases; nucleotides outside the gene matches: 7. This CDR3 has 14 amino acids. CDR1 and CDR2 from the germline V gene are GTSNPN and SVGIG (reference sequence). CDR3 region: CAWSGTGDHQPQHF. DNA of the CDR3: TGTGCCTGGAGCGGTACAGGGGACCATCAGCCCCAGCATTTT.

V is TRBV11-1 and J is TRBJ2-5, with TRBD1 identical over 9 bases. CDR3 length: 13 amino acids. Looked up from germline, CDR1 is SGHAT and CDR2 is FQDESV (reference sequence). With V trimmed by 4 bases and J by 5 bases, 2 bases remained unmatched. The CDR3, as DNA: TGTGCCAGCAGCTACGACAGGGGGGAGACCCAGTACTTC. Translated, it gives CASSYDRGETQYF. Full variable domain (remainder filled in from reference TRBV11-1 and TRBJ2-5): EAEVAQSPRYKITEKSQAVAFWCDPISGHATLYWYRQILGQGPELLVQFQDESVVDDSQLPKDRFSAERLKGVDSTLKIQPAELGDSAMYLCASSYDRGETQYFGPGTRLLVL.

The chain recombines TRBV7-6 with TRBJ2-5, with 13 positions matching TRBD2. This CDR3 is 15 amino acids long. Trimming removed 5 bases from V and 5 bases from J; junction bases left unmatched: 5. Germline V gene sequence: CDR1 SGHVS, CDR2 FNYEAQ. CDR3 in DNA: TGTGCCAGCAGCGCCCAGGGACTAGCGGGGGAGACCCAGTACTTC. This encodes CASSAQGLAGETQYF.

This clone was seen repeatedly, ten times or more. CDR3 sequence reads: CASSWEAGENTEAFF. CDR3 DNA: TGTGCCAGTAGTTGGGAGGCAGGAGAGAACACTGAAGCTTTCTTT. The chain links TRBV19 to TRBJ1-1; no firm D call. The CDR3 consists of 15 residues. Germline V gives CDR1 LNHDA, CDR2 SQIVND (reference sequence). The V end lost 5 bases, the J end lost 1 base, and 14 bases lay between the germline ends. Full variable domain (remainder filled in from reference TRBV19 and TRBJ1-1): DGGITQSPKYLFRKEGQNVTLSCEQNLNHDAMYWYRQDPGQGLRLIYYSQIVNDFQKGDIAEGYSVSREKKESFPLTVTSAQKNPTAFYLCASSWEAGENTEAFFGQGTRLTVV.

CDR3 DNA: TGTGCCAGTAGTATCGGGACTAGCGGGGCCGCCAAAAACATTCAGTACTTC. Translating gives CASSIGTSGAAKNIQYF. The V call is TRBV19, the J call TRBJ2-4; 13 nucleotides line up with TRBD2. V gave up 3 bases and J gave up 1 base; unmatched junction bases: 3. Germline V gene lookup returns CDR1 LNHDA and CDR2 SQIVND (reference sequence). The CDR3 is 17 residues long. The full variable domain, its missing parts supplied by reference TRBV19 and TRBJ2-4, is DGGITQSPKYLFRKEGQNVTLSCEQNLNHDAMYWYRQDPGQGLRLIYYSQIVNDFQKGDIAEGYSVSREKKESFPLTVTSAQKNPTAFYLCASSIGTSGAAKNIQYFGAGTRLSVL.

The gene calls are TRBV14 and TRBJ1-1; 7 bases agree with TRBD1. Per germline, CDR1 SGHDN and CDR2 FVKESK. V lost 5 bases to trimming and J lost 0 bases; unmatched junction nucleotides: 9. The CDR3 has 16 amino acids. CDR3 DNA sequence: TGTGCCAGCAGCTATAGACCGGGACAGCTGAACACTGAAGCTTTCTTT. It codes for CASSYRPGQLNTEAFF.

The chain joins TRBV9 to TRBJ1-1; D not resolved. V was cut by 3 bases and J by 1 base, with 10 bases left in between. CDR1 is SGDLS, CDR2 YYNGEE, per germline. The CDR3 is 14 amino acids. The CDR3 sequence: CASSARGRNTEAFF. The CDR3 nucleotides read TGTGCCAGCAGCGCCCGTGGTAGGAACACTGAAGCTTTCTTT. Full variable domain (missing parts from reference TRBV9 and TRBJ1-1): DSGVTQTPKHLITATGQRVTLRCSPRSGDLSVYWYQQSLDQGLQFLIQYYNGEERAKGNILERFSAQQFPDLHSELNLSSLELGDSALYFCASSARGRNTEAFFGQGTRLTVV.

The chain carries TRBV6-6 and TRBJ1-4; the match to TRBD1 covers 7 bases. CDR1 and CDR2 (germline): MNHNY, SVGAGI (reference sequence). This CDR3 has 17 residues. V was pared by 7 bases and J by 6 bases, with 17 bases of the junction left unmatched. DNA for the CDR3: TGTGCCAGCATTCGCCGGGACAGCCAGATAGCTTATGAAAAACTGTTTTTT. Amino acid sequence: CASIRRDSQIAYEKLFF.

V usage is TRBV14 and J usage is TRBJ2-2; 8 bases map to TRBD1. This CDR3 comprises 13 residues. With 6 bases clipped from V and 7 bases from J, the junction kept 4 bases outside the gene matches. Germline CDR1 SGHDN, CDR2 FVKESK. The CDR3 here is CASSGQGHGELFF. The CDR3 region has the DNA TGTGCCAGCAGTGGACAGGGTCACGGGGAGCTGTTTTTT.

This clone was counted once. The V and J genes are TRBV30 and TRBJ1-2; tentative D call: TRBD1 (5 bases). This CDR3 is 15 amino acids long. Trimming took 4 bases from V and 4 from J, leaving 19 bases between them. Germline values: CDR1 GTSNPN, CDR2 SVGIG (reference sequence). The CDR3 protein is CAWTSRGGVAYGYTF. DNA of the CDR3: TGTGCCTGGACATCTCGGGGAGGGGTGGCCTATGGCTACACCTTC. The full variable domain, rest sourced from reference TRBV30 and TRBJ1-2, is SQTIHQWPATLVQPVGSPLSLECTVEGTSNPNLYWYRQAAGRGLQLLFYSVGIGQISSEVPQNLSASRPQDRQFILSSKKLLLSDSGFYLCAWTSRGGVAYGYTFGSGTRLTVV.

V is TRBV5-1 and J is TRBJ2-2; D remains ambiguous. Looked up from germline, CDR1 is SGHRS and CDR2 is YFSETQ. The V end was cut by 0 bases, the J end by 4 bases, with 16 bases between. The CDR3 has 17 residues. The CDR3 nucleotides are TGCGCCAGCAGCTTGGCCGCTGTGGGTTCGGGCACCGGGGAGCTGTTTTTT. Protein sequence: CASSLAAVGSGTGELFF.

The chain uses TRBV24-1 and TRBJ2-2; the match to TRBD1 covers 8 bases. Unmatched junction bases numbered 13, after V lost 4 bases and J lost 7 bases. The CDR3 length is 17 residues. Germline V gene sequence: CDR1 KGHDR, CDR2 SFDVKD. This chain's CDR3 is CATSDRGQAAGGGELFF. The CDR3 DNA follows: TGTGCCACCAGTGACCGGGGACAGGCCGCGGGTGGCGGGGAGCTGTTTTTT.

The chain recombines TRBV7-9 with TRBJ1-3, with D uncertain. With 5 bases removed from V and 6 bases from J, the gap between germline ends came to 14 bases. CDR3 length: 14 residues. Germline CDR1 reads SEHNR; CDR2 reads FQNEAQ (reference sequence). CDR3 sequence: CASSPALLANTIYF. The DNA of the CDR3 is TGTGCCAGCAGCCCCGCCCTCTTGGCAAACACCATATATTTT.

The chain recombines TRBV3-1 (or the pseudogene TRBV3-2) with TRBJ1-6, with D perhaps TRBD1 (5 bases). The germline V and J ends were trimmed by 4 bases and 0 bases, with 10 bases remaining between them. This CDR3 has 16 amino acids. Germline CDR1 is LGHDT and CDR2 is YNNKEL (reference sequence). In DNA, the CDR3 is TGTGCCAGCAGCCTGGACACCCGCTCCTATAATTCACCCCTCCACTTT. Translation: CASSLDTRSYNSPLHF.

This chain uses TRBV15 with TRBJ2-7; a possible D gene is TRBD2 (5 bases). The CDR3 runs 13 residues. Germline V gene lookup returns CDR1 LNHNV and CDR2 YYDKDF (reference sequence). Trimming left V 0 bases short and J 6 bases short, with 9 bases between. In DNA, the CDR3 is TGTGCCACCAGCAGAGATTACCGGGGCGAGCAGTACTTC. Translation gives CATSRDYRGEQYF.

V is TRBV6-5 and J is TRBJ2-5; 8 positions match TRBD2. The V gene end was trimmed by 0 bases and the J gene end by 6 bases; junction bases not matched to a gene: 6. The CDR3 totals 15 residues. Germline V gives CDR1 MNHEY, CDR2 SVGAGI. The DNA for the CDR3 is TGTGCCAGCAGTTACTCGTTTAGCGGGAAACAGACCCAGTACTTC. This encodes CASSYSFSGKQTQYF.

The chain recombines TRBV2 with TRBJ2-7; D ambiguous. Trimming removed 5 bases at V and 3 bases at J, with 11 bases between. The CDR3 loop spans 13 amino acids. The germline gives CDR1 SNHLY, CDR2 FYNNEI. The CDR3 DNA reads TGTGCCAGCAGTTCTAGTTATATCTACGAGCAGTACTTC. This encodes CASSSSYIYEQYF.

The rearrangement links TRBV30 to TRBJ2-2, with TRBD1 matching 8 bases. This CDR3 spans 13 amino acids. Unmatched junction bases numbered 6, after V lost 4 bases and J lost 8 bases. Germline assignment: CDR1 GTSNPN and CDR2 SVGIG (reference sequence). The CDR3 DNA is TGTGCCTGGACCAAGACAGGGGTGGGGGAGCTGTTTTTT. Its translation is CAWTKTGVGELFF.